This T cell receptor (beta chain) appears in the sequencing data of a study of blood T cells in healthy people across ages. For the study at large: Template-switching capture recovered about one barcoded beta molecule per two T cells.

The CDR3 runs to 16 residues. CDR1 and CDR2 (germline): SGHAT, FQNNGV. V lost 5 bases to trimming and J lost 3 bases; unmatched junction nucleotides: 7. Healthy individuals of Caucasian origin from Russia, aged roughly 6 to 90, served as donors. Primed by a sample-barcoded 5' primer and a J-beta primer mix, a second PCR proceeded for about 7 to 11 cycles. Each CDR3 protein gets one entry after TCRdb re-called the 5' RACE reads with MiXCR. The sample records around 800,000 distinct CDR3 sequences, more than 25% being singletons. Study-wide results and caveats: Not knowing donor CMV status may have confounded expanded clonotype changes. Naive CD4+ cells and diversity were both higher in long-lived donors than in aged donors.

This clonotype was seen only a few times. Its matching antigen is unknown. These same data were also listed under a study on T cells of mothers and their children.

The receptor was derived from a boy between 10 and 17 years old in good health. The specimen was blood. The rearrangement links TRBV11-2 to TRBJ2-4, with 10 bases identical to TRBD2. CDR3 DNA: TGTGCCAGCAGCCTTAGCGGGGGGTTGGACAAAAACATTCAGTACTTC. Its translation is CASSLSGGLDKNIQYF.